The present entry profiles one TCR beta chain with its context. One junction end does not reproduce the germline sequence, and a read error may be involved. The entry originates in a study of blood T cell repertoires in COVID-19. For the study at large: Some COVID-19 samples were acute and others convalescent; all came from the United States, Italy and Spain.

Here immunoSEQ multiplex PCR was the method, and the copy in TCRdb shows in-frame clones only, minus some. Of 120,000 to 150,000 clones detected, about 88% appear once; the ten largest clones hold roughly 2.1%. The length of the CDR3 is 13 residues. CDR1 is SSHAT and CDR2 is FNYEAQ in the germline V gene (reference sequence). The chain has TRBV7-7 and TRBJ2-2; perhaps TRBD1 as D (7 bases). This TCR came from a human donor in a cohort sampled during active COVID-19. The sequenced sample consisted of peripheral blood. Written as DNA, the CDR3 is TGTGCTAGCAGGGGGGCCGGCACCGGGGAGCTGTTTTTT. Translated: CASRGAGTGELFF.